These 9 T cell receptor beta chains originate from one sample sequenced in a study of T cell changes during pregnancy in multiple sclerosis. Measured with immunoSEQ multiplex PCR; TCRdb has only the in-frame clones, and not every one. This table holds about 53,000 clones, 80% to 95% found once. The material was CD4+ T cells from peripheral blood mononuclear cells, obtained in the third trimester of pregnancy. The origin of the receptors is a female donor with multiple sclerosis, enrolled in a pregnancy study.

In DNA, the CDR3 is TGTGCCAGCAGCTTGGTGTCCGATCAGGGCTCACCCCTCCACTTT. Residues: CASSLVSDQGSPLHF. The gene calls are TRBV7-3 and TRBJ1-6; TRBD1 might be the D (5 bases). Per the germline V gene, CDR1 is SGHTA and CDR2 is FQGTGA. This CDR3 contains 15 residues. V was cut by 3 bases and J by 10 bases, with 16 bases left in between.

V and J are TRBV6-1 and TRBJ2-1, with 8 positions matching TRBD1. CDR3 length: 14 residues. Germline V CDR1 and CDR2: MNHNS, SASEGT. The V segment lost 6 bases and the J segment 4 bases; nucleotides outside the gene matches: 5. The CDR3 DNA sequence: TGTGCCAGCAGCGACAGGGGAGAGTACAATGAGCAGTTCTTC. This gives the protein CASSDRGEYNEQFF.

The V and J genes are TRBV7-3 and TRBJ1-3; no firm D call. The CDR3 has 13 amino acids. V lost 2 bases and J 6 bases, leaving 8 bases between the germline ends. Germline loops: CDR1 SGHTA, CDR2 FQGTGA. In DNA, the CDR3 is TGTGCCAGCAGCTTACCCCAATCAAACACCATATATTTT. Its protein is CASSLPQSNTIYF.

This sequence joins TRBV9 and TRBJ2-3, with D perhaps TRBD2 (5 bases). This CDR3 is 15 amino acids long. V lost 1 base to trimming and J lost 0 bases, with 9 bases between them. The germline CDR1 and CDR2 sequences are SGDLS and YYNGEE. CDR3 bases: TGTGCCAGCAGCGTAATGAGGACTAGCACAGATACGCAGTATTTT. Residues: CASSVMRTSTDTQYF.

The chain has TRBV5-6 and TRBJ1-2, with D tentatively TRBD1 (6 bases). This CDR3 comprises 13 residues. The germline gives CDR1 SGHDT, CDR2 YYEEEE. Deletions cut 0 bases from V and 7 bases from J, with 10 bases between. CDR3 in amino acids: CASSLGTEGGYTF. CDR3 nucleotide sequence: TGTGCCAGCAGCTTGGGGACAGAAGGTGGCTACACCTTC. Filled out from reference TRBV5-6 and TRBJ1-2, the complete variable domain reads DAGVTQSPTHLIKTRGQQVTLRCSPKSGHDTVSWYQQALGQGPQFIFQYYEEEERQRGNFPDRFSGHQFPNYSSELNVNALLLGDSALYLCASSLGTEGGYTFGSGTRLTVV.

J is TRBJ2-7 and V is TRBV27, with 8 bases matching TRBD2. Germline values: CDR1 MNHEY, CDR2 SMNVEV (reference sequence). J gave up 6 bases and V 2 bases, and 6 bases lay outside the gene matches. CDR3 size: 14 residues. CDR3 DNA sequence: TGTGCCAGCAGTTTAGGAAACAGCGGGGGCGAGCAGTACTTC. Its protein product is CASSLGNSGGEQYF.

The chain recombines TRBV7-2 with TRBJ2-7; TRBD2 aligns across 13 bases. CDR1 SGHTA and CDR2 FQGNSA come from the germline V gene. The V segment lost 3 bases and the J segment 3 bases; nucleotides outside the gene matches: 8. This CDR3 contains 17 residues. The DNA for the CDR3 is TGTGCCAGCAGCTTTACTAGCGGGGGGGCTGTTAACTACGAGCAGTACTTC. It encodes CASSFTSGGAVNYEQYF.

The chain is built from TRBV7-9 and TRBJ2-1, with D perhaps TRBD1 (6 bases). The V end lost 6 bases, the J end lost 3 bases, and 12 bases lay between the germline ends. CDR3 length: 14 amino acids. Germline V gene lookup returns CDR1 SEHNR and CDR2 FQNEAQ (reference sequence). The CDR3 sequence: CASSETGIYNEQFF. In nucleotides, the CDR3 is TGTGCCAGCAGTGAAACAGGGATCTACAATGAGCAGTTCTTC.

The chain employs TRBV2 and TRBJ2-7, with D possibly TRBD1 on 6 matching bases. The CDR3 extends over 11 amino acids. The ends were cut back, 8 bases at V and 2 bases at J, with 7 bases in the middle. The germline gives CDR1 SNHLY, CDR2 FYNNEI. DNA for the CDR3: TGTGCCAGCCGGGACACCTACGAGCAGTACTTC. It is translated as CASRDTYEQYF.